This T cell receptor beta chain emerged from a study of control samples from healthy donors and cancer patients. This CDR3 comprises 13 residues. V shed 4 bases and J shed 4 bases, with 9 bases lying between them. The germline V gene has CDR1 SGHRS and CDR2 YFSETQ. Clones were sequenced by immunoSEQ multiplex PCR, and TCRdb holds only the in-frame ones, with some missing. Of 85,000 to 95,000 clones listed, about 88% were seen once; the top ten hold approximately 14%. Source material: blood. The chain joins TRBV5-1 to TRBJ1-3; perhaps TRBD1 as D (5 bases). This TCR was recovered from an older woman in good health. The CDR3 sequence: CASSADNGNTIYF. CDR3 nucleotide sequence: TGCGCCAGCAGCGCGGACAACGGAAACACCATATATTTT.